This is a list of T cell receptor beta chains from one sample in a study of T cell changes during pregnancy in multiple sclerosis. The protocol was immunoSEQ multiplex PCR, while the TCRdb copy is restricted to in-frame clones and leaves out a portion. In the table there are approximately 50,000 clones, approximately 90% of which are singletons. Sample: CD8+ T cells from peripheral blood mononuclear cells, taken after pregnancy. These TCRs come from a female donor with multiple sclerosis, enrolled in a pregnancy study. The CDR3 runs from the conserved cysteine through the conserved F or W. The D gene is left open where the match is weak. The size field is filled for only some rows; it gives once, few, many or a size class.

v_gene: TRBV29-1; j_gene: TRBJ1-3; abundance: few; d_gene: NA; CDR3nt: TGCAGCGTTGTCCTGGGAAACACCATATATTTT; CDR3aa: CSVVLGNTIYF
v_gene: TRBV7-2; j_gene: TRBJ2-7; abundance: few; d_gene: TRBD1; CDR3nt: TGTGCCAGCAGCTTGGACAGGGGCGATTACGAGCAGTACTTC; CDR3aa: CASSLDRGDYEQYF
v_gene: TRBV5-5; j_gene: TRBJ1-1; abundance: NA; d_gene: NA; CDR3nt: TGTGCCAGCACCGTCGGGTTTCTCAACACTGAAGCTTTCTTT; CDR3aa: CASTVGFLNTEAFF
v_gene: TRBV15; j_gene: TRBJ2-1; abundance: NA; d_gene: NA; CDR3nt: TGTGCCACCAGCAGAGAACCGGTGTGGACAGCGACCTCCTACAATGAGCAGTTCTTC; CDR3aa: CATSREPVWTATSYNEQFF
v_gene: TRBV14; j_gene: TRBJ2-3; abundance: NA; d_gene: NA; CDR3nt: TGTGCCAGCAGCTTCGGGACTTCTAGCACAGATACGCAGTATTTT; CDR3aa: CASSFGTSSTDTQYF
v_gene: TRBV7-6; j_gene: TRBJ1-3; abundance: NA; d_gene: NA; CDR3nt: TGTGCCAGCAGCGTTTACGGGTCCAGCGGAAACACCATATATTTT; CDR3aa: CASSVYGSSGNTIYF
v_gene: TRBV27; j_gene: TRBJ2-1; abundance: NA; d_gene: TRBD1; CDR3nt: TGTGCCAGCACCCTCAGGGGGCCTACCTACAATGAGCAGTTCTTC; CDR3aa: CASTLRGPTYNEQFF
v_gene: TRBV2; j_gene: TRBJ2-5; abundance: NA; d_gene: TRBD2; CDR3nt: TGTGCCAGCAGTGAAGAGCGGGAGGCAGCGGTTCAAGAGACCCAGTACTTC; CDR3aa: CASSEEREAAVQETQYF
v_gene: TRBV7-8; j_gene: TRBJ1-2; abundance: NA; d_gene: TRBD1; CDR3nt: TGTGCCAGCAGCCAAACCCTCACAGGGGGACCAGCTAACTATGGCTACACCTTC; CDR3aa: CASSQTLTGGPANYGYTF
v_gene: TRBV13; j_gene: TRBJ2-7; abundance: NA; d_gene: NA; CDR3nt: TGTGCCAGCAGCTTAAATGGCCTCGCCTACGAGCAGTACTTC; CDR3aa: CASSLNGLAYEQYF
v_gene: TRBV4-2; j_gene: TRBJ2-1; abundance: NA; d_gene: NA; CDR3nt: TGTGCCAGCAGCCAAGATAGGGGGGGCTACAATGAGCAGTTCTTC; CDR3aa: CASSQDRGGYNEQFF
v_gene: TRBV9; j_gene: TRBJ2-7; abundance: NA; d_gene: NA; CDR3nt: TGTGCCAGCAGCGTAGCGGGTAACGAGCAGTACTTC; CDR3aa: CASSVAGNEQYF
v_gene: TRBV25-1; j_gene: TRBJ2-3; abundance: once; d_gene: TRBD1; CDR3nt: TGTGCCAGCAGTGAGAGGACAGGGGTCACAGATACGCAGTATTTT; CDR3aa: CASSERTGVTDTQYF
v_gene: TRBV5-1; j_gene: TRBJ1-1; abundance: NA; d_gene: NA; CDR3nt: TGCGCCAGCAGCTCTCGGGGGGGGGCTGAAGCTTTCTTT; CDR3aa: CASSSRGGAEAFF
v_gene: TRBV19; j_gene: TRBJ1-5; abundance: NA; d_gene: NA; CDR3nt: TGTGCCAGTAGTATAGATCTAGATGCCGGTCAGCCCCAGCATTTT; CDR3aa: CASSIDLDAGQPQHF
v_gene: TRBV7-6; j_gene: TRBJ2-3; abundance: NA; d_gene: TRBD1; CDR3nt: TGTGCCAGCAGCTTAGGTCCTGGGACAGGGGGCACAGATACGCAGTATTTT; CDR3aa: CASSLGPGTGGTDTQYF
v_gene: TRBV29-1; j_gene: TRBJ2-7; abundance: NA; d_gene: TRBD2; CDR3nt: TGCAGCGTTGTCGGACTAGCGGGGGTATACGAGCAGTACTTC; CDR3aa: CSVVGLAGVYEQYF
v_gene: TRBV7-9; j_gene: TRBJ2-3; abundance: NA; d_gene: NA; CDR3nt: TGTGCCAGCAGCCACCGCCCGCGGGGGCTCCACACAGATACGCAGTATTTT; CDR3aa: CASSHRPRGLHTDTQYF
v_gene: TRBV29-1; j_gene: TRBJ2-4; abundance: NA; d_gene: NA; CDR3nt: TGCAGCGTTGTAGGGGAAAACATTCAGTACTTC; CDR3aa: CSVVGENIQYF
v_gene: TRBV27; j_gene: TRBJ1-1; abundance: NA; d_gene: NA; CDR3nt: TGTGCCAGCAGTTTGGGGACAAACACTGAAGCTTTCTTT; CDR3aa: CASSLGTNTEAFF
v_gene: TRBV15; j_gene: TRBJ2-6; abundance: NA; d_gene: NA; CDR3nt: TGTGCCACCTCGGGTGCCCTCGGTGGGGCCAACGTCCTGACTTTC; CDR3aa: CATSGALGGANVLTF
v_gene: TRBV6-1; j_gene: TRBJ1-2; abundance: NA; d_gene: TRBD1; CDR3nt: TGTGCCAGCAGGACAGGGGAGAGTGGCTACACCTTC; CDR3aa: CASRTGESGYTF
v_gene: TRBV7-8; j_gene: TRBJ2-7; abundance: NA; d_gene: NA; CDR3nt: TGTGCCAGCAGCACGGGGTCTGCCTACGAGCAGTACTTC; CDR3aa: CASSTGSAYEQYF
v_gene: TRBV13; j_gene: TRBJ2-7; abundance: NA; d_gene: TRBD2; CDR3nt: TGTGCCAGCAGCCCTATGGGAGCGGGGGGCTCTCTCTCCTACGAGCAGTACTTC; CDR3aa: CASSPMGAGGSLSYEQYF
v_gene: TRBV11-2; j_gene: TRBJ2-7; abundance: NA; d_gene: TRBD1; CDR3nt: TGTGCCAGCACCTTTACAGGGGGCTCCTACGAGCAGTACTTC; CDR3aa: CASTFTGGSYEQYF
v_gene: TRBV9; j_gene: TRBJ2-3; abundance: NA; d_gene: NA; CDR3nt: TGTGCCAGCAGCGGGAACAGGGTAGCTAGCACAGATACGCAGTATTTT; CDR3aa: CASSGNRVASTDTQYF
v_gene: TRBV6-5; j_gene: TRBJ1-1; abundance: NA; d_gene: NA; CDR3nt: TGTGCCAGCAGTTATACAACAGAGACTGAAGCTTTCTTT; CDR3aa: CASSYTTETEAFF
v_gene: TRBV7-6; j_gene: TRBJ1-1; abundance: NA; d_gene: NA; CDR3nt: TGTGCCAGCAGCTTAGGGGGAGCTGAAGCTTTCTTT; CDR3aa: CASSLGGAEAFF
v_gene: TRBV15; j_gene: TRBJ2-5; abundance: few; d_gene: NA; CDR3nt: TGTGCCACCAGCAAGCGGCCCGAGGGGGAAGAGACCCAGTACTTC; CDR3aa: CATSKRPEGEETQYF
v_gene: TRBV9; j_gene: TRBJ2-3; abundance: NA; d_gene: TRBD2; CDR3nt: TGTGCCAGCAGCCAGTCGGGAGGGGGGGCTAATACGCAGTATTTT; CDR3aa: CASSQSGGGANTQYF
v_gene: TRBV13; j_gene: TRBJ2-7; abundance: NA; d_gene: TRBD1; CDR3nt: TGTGCCAGCAGCAACCGGGACAGGGGAACCTACGAGCAGTACTTC; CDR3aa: CASSNRDRGTYEQYF
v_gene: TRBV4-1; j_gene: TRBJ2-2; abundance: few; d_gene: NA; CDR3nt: TGCGCCAGCAGCCACTCTCAGGGGGGCACCGGGGAGCTGTTTTTT; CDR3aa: CASSHSQGGTGELFF
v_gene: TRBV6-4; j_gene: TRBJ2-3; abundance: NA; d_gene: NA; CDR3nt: TGTGCCAGCTCTGCTAGCGGCACAGATACGCAGTATTTT; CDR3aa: CASSASGTDTQYF
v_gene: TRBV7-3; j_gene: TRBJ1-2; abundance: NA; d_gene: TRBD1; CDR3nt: TGTGCCAGCAGCTCAACCGGGACAGGGGGCGTTCGTGACTATGGCTACACCTTC; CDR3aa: CASSSTGTGGVRDYGYTF
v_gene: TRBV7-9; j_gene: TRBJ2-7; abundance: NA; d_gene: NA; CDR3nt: TGTGCCAGCAGCTTCCGATACCCAGGGGACGAGCAGTACTTC; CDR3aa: CASSFRYPGDEQYF
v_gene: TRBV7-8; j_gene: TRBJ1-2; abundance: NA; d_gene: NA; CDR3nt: TGTGCCAGCAGCTTGGTCCCAGGGGACTATGGCTACACCTTC; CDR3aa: CASSLVPGDYGYTF
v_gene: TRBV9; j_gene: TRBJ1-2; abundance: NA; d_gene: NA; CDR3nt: TGTGCCAGCAGTACGACAGATCCTAACTATGGCTACACCTTC; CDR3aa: CASSTTDPNYGYTF
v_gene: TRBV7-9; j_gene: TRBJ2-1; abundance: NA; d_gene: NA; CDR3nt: TGTGCCAGCAGCTTAGCTTCAGGTATGCACAATGAGCAGTTCTTC; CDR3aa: CASSLASGMHNEQFF
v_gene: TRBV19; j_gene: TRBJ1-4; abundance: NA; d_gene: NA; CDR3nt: TGTGCCAGTCGTTCGAGCGAAAAACTGTTTTTT; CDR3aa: CASRSSEKLFF
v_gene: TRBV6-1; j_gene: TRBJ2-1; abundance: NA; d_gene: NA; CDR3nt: TGTGCCAGCAGTGAAGATGTGGGGAGCTCCTACAATGAGCAGTTCTTC; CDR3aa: CASSEDVGSSYNEQFF
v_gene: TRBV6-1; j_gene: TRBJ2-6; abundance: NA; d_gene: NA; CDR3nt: TGTGCCAGCAGTGCTATGCGAGCCAACGTCCTGACTTTC; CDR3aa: CASSAMRANVLTF
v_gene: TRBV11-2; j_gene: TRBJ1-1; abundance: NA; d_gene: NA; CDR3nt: TGTGCCAGCAGCCATACAAGGGGGGGGGCGGTGAACACTGAAGCTTTCTTT; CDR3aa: CASSHTRGGAVNTEAFF
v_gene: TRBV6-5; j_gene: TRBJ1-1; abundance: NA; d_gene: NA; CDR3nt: TGTGCCAGCCTCCGGGGGGGGACTGAAGCTTTCTTT; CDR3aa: CASLRGGTEAFF
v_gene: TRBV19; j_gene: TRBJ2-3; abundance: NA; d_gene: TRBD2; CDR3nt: TGTGCCAGTAGTTGGGCTTCCGGGACTACCTGGGGGGAAACAGATACGCAGTATTTT; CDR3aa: CASSWASGTTWGETDTQYF
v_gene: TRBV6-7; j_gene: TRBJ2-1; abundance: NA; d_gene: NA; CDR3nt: TGTGCCAGCAGTTACCACCAGAGGTGGGTGAAGTTCTTC; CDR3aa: CASSYHQRWVKFF
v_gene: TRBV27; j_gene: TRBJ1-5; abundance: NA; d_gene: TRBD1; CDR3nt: TGTGCCAGCAGTTCACAGGGGAATAGCAATCAGCCCCAGCATTTT; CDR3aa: CASSSQGNSNQPQHF
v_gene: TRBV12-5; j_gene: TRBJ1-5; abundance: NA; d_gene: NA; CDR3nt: TGTGCTAGTGGTTTGGTAGGGGGGGGCCTGATACCAGCCCAGCATTTT; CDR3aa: CASGLVGGGLIPAQHF
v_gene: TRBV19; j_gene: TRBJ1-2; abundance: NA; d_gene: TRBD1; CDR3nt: TGTGCCAGTAGGGGCCCGGACAGGGTATTAGAAGACTATGGCTACACCTTC; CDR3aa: CASRGPDRVLEDYGYTF
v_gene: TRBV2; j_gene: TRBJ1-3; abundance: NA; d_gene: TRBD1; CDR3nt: TGTGCCAGCAGAGCCGGGACAGTAAATGGAAACACCATATATTTT; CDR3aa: CASRAGTVNGNTIYF
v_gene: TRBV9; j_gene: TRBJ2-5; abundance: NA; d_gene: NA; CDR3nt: TGTGCCAGCAGCGTAGATTCCGAAGAGACCCAGTACTTC; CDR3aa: CASSVDSEETQYF
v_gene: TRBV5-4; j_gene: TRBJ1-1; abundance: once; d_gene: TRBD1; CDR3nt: TGTGCCAGCACCCTGACAGGGGCTAACACTGAAGCTTTCTTT; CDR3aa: CASTLTGANTEAFF